This T cell receptor (beta chain) emerged from a study of OX40 agonist ivuxolimab in advanced cancers. The V gene lost 0 bases and the J gene lost 3 bases, with 12 bases spanning the gap. The CDR3 contains 14 residues. The germline gives CDR1 GTSNPN, CDR2 SVGIG (reference sequence). This clone was observed a handful of times. Produced via immunoSEQ multiplex PCR; TCRdb's table is partial and in-frame only. The data show roughly 45,000 clones, about 79% seen once. The receptor was derived from an adult with an advanced solid tumor such as melanoma, head and neck, liver or kidney cancer. Sequences were derived from CD4+ or CD8+ T cells sorted from blood, sampled in a trial of the OX40 agonist ivuxolimab. V usage is TRBV30 and J usage is TRBJ2-7; a weak D match, TRBD2 (5 bases). In DNA form, the CDR3 reads TGTGCCTGGAGTGTACGAGGGATTCTCTACGAGCAGTACTTC. Encoded protein: CAWSVRGILYEQYF.